Here is one T cell receptor (beta chain) with its context. What antigen it recognizes has not been identified. No qualities accompany the bases; no much larger clone lies one base away. For sequencing of the TCRbeta CDR3 region, genomic DNA was extracted from the sorted cells. TCRbeta CDR3 regions were sequenced using the immunoSEQ Assay. Held by TCRdb, this immuneACCESS table contains in-frame sequences only and omits some clones. Under half of the omission traces to an unresolved V gene where checked; the cause of the rest is unknown. The sample includes roughly 100,000 clones, with around nine tenths observed a single time. 0.65% to 0.85% of the sample belongs to the ten largest clones. The data were obtained in a study of OX40 agonist ivuxolimab in advanced cancers. Study-wide context: Ivuxolimab, which targeted the costimulatory receptor OX40 (CD134), was an agonistic, fully human IgG2 monoclonal antibody. Among the 50 to 55 dose-escalation patients, around 20 had hepatocellular carcinoma, 15 melanoma, 9 renal cell carcinoma and 9 head and neck cancer. Intravenous ivuxolimab was administered to patients every 2 weeks at six dose levels: 0.01, 0.1, 0.3, 1.5, 3 and 10 mg/kg. Prior anti-PD-1, anti-PD-L1 or anti-CTLA-4 therapy was permitted, and roughly two fifths of dose-escalation patients had received checkpoint inhibitors. Partial responses were achieved by three dose-escalation patients, of whom one had hepatocellular carcinoma and two had cutaneous melanoma. The paper covers the monotherapy dose-escalation part of the phase I ivuxolimab trial, which included N of about 50 patients. A male proportion of nearly 85% and a mean age of around 60 years, ranging from about 23 to 90, were recorded for the dose-escalation cohort. The purpose of peripheral TCRbeta sequencing was to test whether ivuxolimab changed TCR sequence diversity and led to clonal T-cell expansion.

The V end gives up 6 bases and the J end 6 bases, leaving 9 bases in the junction not matched to a gene. Taken from the germline V gene (reference sequence), the CDR1 and CDR2 loops are WNHNN and SYGVQD. The CDR3, from cysteine to phenylalanine, totals 15 residues. This entry keeps only the CDR3 DNA: 45 bases, framed from base 1. Overall results and qualifications from the work: The antigen specificity of the peripheral T cells that underwent clonal expansion was not determined. After ivuxolimab, expanded clones were on average more numerous among CD8+ T cells than among CD4+ T cells. At doses of 0.1 to 3.0 mg/kg, clonal expansion of both CD4+ and CD8+ blood T cells was observed from baseline to week 6. Low levels of normalized T-cell clonal expansion were also seen in some patients who did not respond. In partial responders in the 0.1-3.0 mg/kg groups, normalized peripheral clonal expansion was found to be among the lowest, especially among CD8+ T cells.

Patients with a history of autoimmune disease or receiving systemic immunosuppression were excluded from the trial. Peripheral blood for TCR sequencing was collected from all dose cohorts at baseline, on cycle 4 day 1, and on cycle 7 day 1. The samples were drawn from a first-in-human, open-label, multicenter phase I dose-escalation trial of ivuxolimab. Adults with locally advanced or metastatic melanoma, renal cell carcinoma, hepatocellular carcinoma or head and neck squamous cell carcinoma were enrolled in the trial. CD4+ and CD8+ T cells were sorted separately from peripheral blood before TCR sequencing.

The specimen was CD4+ or CD8+ T cells sorted from blood, collected in a trial of the OX40 agonist ivuxolimab. This receptor was obtained from an adult with an advanced solid tumor such as melanoma, head and neck, liver or kidney cancer. This sequence uses TRBV10-1 and TRBJ1-1, and 11 junction bases match TRBD1. DNA sequence: TGCGCCAGCAGAGGGGACAGGGGGATGTGGGCTGAAGCTTTCTTT. Its product reads: CASRGDRGMWAEAFF.